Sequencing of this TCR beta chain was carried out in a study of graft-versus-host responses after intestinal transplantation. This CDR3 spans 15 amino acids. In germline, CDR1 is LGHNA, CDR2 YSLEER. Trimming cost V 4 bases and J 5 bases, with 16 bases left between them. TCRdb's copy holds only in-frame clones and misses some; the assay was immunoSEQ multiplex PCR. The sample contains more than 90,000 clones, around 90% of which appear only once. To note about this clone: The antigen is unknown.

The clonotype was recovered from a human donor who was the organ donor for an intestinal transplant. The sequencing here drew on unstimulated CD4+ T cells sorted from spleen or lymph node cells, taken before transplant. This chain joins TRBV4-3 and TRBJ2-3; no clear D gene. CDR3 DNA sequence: TGCGCCAGCAGCCGAAAGGCCAGAGGAGAAGATACGCAGTATTTT. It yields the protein CASSRKARGEDTQYF.